The 21 T cell receptor beta chains presented below share a single source sample, sequenced in a study of shared clonotypes between healthy human individuals. CD8 cells regarded as naive lacked CD45RO, were positively chosen for CCR7, and omitted terminally differentiated effector memory CD45RA+ cells. TCRdb keeps only in-frame clones here, not all; method: immunoSEQ multiplex PCR. The sample lists around 620,000 clones; about 95% were seen once. Sample: naive CD8+ T cells sorted from blood. The receptors stem from a woman aged 25 to 39 in good health.

A note on this clone: The junction does not match germline at one end; this may be a read error. This chain links TRBV4-1 with TRBJ1-1, with D perhaps TRBD1 (5 bases). CDR3 length: 14 residues. Germline V gene sequence: CDR1 MGHRA, CDR2 YSYEKL. CDR3 DNA sequence: TGCGCCAGCAGGCAAGGGGTAATCTCCACTGAAGCTTTCTTT. Encoded protein: CASRQGVISTEAFF.

In nucleotides, the CDR3 is TGTGCCACCAGCAGAGATCGGGGTGTTTTGGTTTGGGGCTACACCTTC. This gives the protein CATSRDRGVLVWGYTF. The chain links TRBV15 to TRBJ1-2; D gene unclear. Trimming stripped 0 bases from V and 8 bases from J, with 19 bases between. The germline V gene has CDR1 LNHNV and CDR2 YYDKDF (reference sequence). The CDR3 sequence is 16 residues long.

A single count supports this clone. V gene TRBV7-8 combines with J gene TRBJ2-7; D is perhaps TRBD2 (5 bases). The CDR3 covers 15 residues. Germline-derived CDR1 and CDR2 are SGHVS and FQNEAQ. V was shortened by 1 base and J by 2 bases, with 12 bases between the two germline ends. The CDR3 DNA reads TGTGCCAGCAGCTTAGGGGTCGGGATCACCTACGAGCAGTACTTC. Its translation: CASSLGVGITYEQYF.

The rearrangement joins TRBV7-9 to TRBJ2-2; 10 nucleotides align to TRBD2. From germline, CDR1 is SEHNR and CDR2 FQNEAQ (reference sequence). J gave up 6 bases and V 8 bases, and 12 bases lay outside the gene matches. The CDR3 contains 16 residues. Here the CDR3 DNA reads TGTGCCAGCCCGGGGGGGGCTAGCGGGAGTTCCGGGGAGCTGTTTTTT. Translation: CASPGGASGSSGELFF.

In the case of this clone: This sample also contains other DNA sequences that code for the same CDR3. The V call is TRBV13, the J call TRBJ2-7; D gene ambiguous. The germline V gene has CDR1 PRHDT and CDR2 FYEKMQ (reference sequence). The V end was cut by 5 bases, the J end by 4 bases, with 9 bases between. This CDR3 comprises 12 residues. CDR3 DNA sequence: TGTGCCAGCAGCCTCGGCGTATACGAGCAGTACTTC. Translation: CASSLGVYEQYF.

Note on this clone: Different DNA sequences within this sample yield the same CDR3. The chain couples TRBV27 to TRBJ2-2; D gene uncertain. The germline V gene has CDR1 MNHEY and CDR2 SMNVEV (reference sequence). This CDR3 region has 13 residues. V was clipped by 6 bases and J by 3 bases, with 8 bases between them. The CDR3 protein is CASSTGYTGELFF. The CDR3 bases are TGTGCCAGCAGCACGGGTTACACCGGGGAGCTGTTTTTT.

This chain links TRBV9 with TRBJ2-5; 10 bases are a match to TRBD2. CDR3 length equals 17 residues. Germline V gene data show CDR1 as SGDLS and CDR2 as YYNGEE. V lost 2 bases and J lost 2; bases outside the gene matches: 9. The chain's CDR3 is CASSVTPLAGEQETQYF. DNA of the CDR3: TGTGCCAGCAGCGTCACTCCCCTAGCGGGAGAGCAAGAGACCCAGTACTTC.

The gene calls are TRBV2 and TRBJ2-5; 7 bases agree with TRBD2. The germline gives CDR1 SNHLY, CDR2 FYNNEI. CDR3 length: 17 residues. V lost 3 bases and J lost 2; bases outside the gene matches: 12. In nucleotides, the CDR3 is TGTGCCAGCAGTGACGGGGGGTCACCAGTATTACAAGAGACCCAGTACTTC. As protein: CASSDGGSPVLQETQYF.

This clone was detected once. The chain has TRBV28 and TRBJ1-5, with D unresolved. V lost 7 bases, J lost 0 bases, and 13 bases lay in between. The CDR3 runs to 15 residues. Germline V gene sequence: CDR1 MDHEN, CDR2 SYDVKM. The CDR3 nucleotides read TGTGCCAGCACCCTTCTGGGTTATAGCAATCAGCCCCAGCATTTT. Residues: CASTLLGYSNQPQHF.

This clone has just a few counts. The chain couples TRBV28 to TRBJ1-2, with D maybe TRBD1 (6 bases). Germline lookup yields CDR1 MDHEN and CDR2 SYDVKM. The length of the CDR3 is 13 residues. V dropped 2 bases and J dropped 7 bases, with 11 bases sitting between them. The DNA for the CDR3 is TGTGCCAGCAGTTTACACAGGGAGAGTGGCTACACCTTC. Translating gives CASSLHRESGYTF.

This chain connects TRBV14 to TRBJ2-1, with D perhaps given as TRBD1 or TRBD2 (6 bases each). The CDR3 totals 16 residues. Germline assignment: CDR1 SGHDN and CDR2 FVKESK. Trimming took off 1 base at V and 0 bases at J, with 10 bases between the two ends. This chain's CDR3 is CASSQVGGSSYNEQFF. In nucleotides, the CDR3 is TGTGCCAGCAGCCAAGTAGGGGGGAGCTCCTACAATGAGCAGTTCTTC.

The CDR3 DNA reads as TGTGCCAGCAGTCCCTCTAACGGGGGGGCCCTTTGGAACACCATATATTTT. As protein: CASSPSNGGALWNTIYF. The chain is built from TRBV7-6 and TRBJ1-3; a weak D match, TRBD1 (6 bases). The CDR3 totals 17 residues. Per germline, CDR1 SGHVS and CDR2 FNYEAQ. V dropped 6 bases and J dropped 7 bases, with 25 bases sitting between them.

The V gene is TRBV15, the J gene TRBJ2-2, with D possibly TRBD2 on 5 matching bases. V was clipped by 8 bases and J by 6 bases, with 16 bases between them. This CDR3 comprises 14 residues. CDR1 and CDR2 from the germline V gene are LNHNV and YYDKDF (reference sequence). The CDR3 DNA is TGTGCCACCGGCTGGGGAGAATCGGCCGGGGAGCTGTTTTTT. Translation gives CATGWGESAGELFF. Full variable domain (missing parts from reference TRBV15 and TRBJ2-2): DAMVIQNPRYQVTQFGKPVTLSCSQTLNHNVMYWYQQKSSQAPKLLFHYYDKDFNNEADTPDNFQSRRPNTSFCFLDIRSPGLGDTAMYLCATGWGESAGELFFGEGSRLTVL.

This clone occurred once. The chain carries TRBV18 and TRBJ2-7; 9 bases are a match to TRBD1. Germline assignment: CDR1 KGHSH and CDR2 LQKENI. The CDR3 extends over 15 amino acids. V trimming: 6 bases; J trimming: 2 bases; junction bases outside the gene matches: 8. The CDR3, as DNA: TGTGCCAGCTCCCCGACAGGGGGAGGGACCTACGAGCAGTACTTC. Protein sequence: CASSPTGGGTYEQYF.

On this clone: The same CDR3 can be traced to other DNA sequences in this sample. The gene calls are TRBV5-6 and TRBJ1-1; D unresolved. The CDR3 spans 13 residues. Trimming stripped 4 bases from V and 0 bases from J, with 7 bases between. Germline lookup yields CDR1 SGHDT and CDR2 YYEEEE. The CDR3 sequence is CASSPGMNTEAFF. The CDR3 coding sequence is TGTGCCAGCAGCCCTGGGATGAACACTGAAGCTTTCTTT.

The chain joins TRBV13 to TRBJ2-1; TRBD2 aligns across 11 bases. CDR3 length: 20 residues. CDR1 is PRHDT and CDR2 is FYEKMQ in the germline V gene (reference sequence). The trim removed 5 bases at V and 0 bases at J, leaving 15 bases unmatched. DNA for the CDR3: TGTGCCAGCAGCCCCCCGGGACTAGCGGAACCCATGTACTCCTACAATGAGCAGTTCTTC. Translated: CASSPPGLAEPMYSYNEQFF.

This sequence joins TRBV9 and TRBJ2-5, with 7 positions matching TRBD2. CDR3 length equals 15 residues. Germline trimming cut 8 bases from V and 1 base from J; bases unmatched to any gene: 11. Looked up from germline, CDR1 is SGDLS and CDR2 is YYNGEE. The DNA for the CDR3 is TGTGCCAGTGCTGGGAGAAGCGGGGCCCAAGAGACCCAGTACTTC. Residues: CASAGRSGAQETQYF.

The chain links TRBV27 to TRBJ2-1; 8 bases match TRBD1. J lost 8 bases, V lost 11 bases, and 11 bases had no gene match. The CDR3 runs 13 residues. CDR1 MNHEY and CDR2 SMNVEV come from the germline V gene (reference sequence). In DNA, the CDR3 is TGTGCCTCGTGGACAGGGTATATTGATGAGCAGTTCTTC. This encodes CASWTGYIDEQFF.

The chain has TRBV12-2 and TRBJ1-1; the table calls TRBD1, which could not be checked here. TRBV12-2 is classified as a pseudogene. This CDR3 region has 15 residues. CDR3 nucleotides: TGTGCAAGTCGCTTAGGGGGACAACCGAACACTGAAGCTTTCTTT. As protein: CASRLGGQPNTEAFF.

The V and J genes are TRBV7-9 and TRBJ2-1, with 9 bases lining up with TRBD2. J was trimmed by 1 base and V by 6 bases; bases with no gene match: 10. The CDR3 spans 17 residues. Germline CDR1 and CDR2: SEHNR and FQNEAQ (reference sequence). The CDR3 sequence is CASRPGTSQTSYNEQFF. The CDR3 nucleotides are TGTGCCAGCAGACCCGGGACTAGCCAGACATCCTACAATGAGCAGTTCTTC.

This rearrangement joins TRBV7-9 to TRBJ2-3; no definite D call. V was cut by 5 bases and J by 5 bases, with 11 bases left in between. This CDR3 is built from 13 residues. Germline V gene data show CDR1 as SEHNR and CDR2 as FQNEAQ (reference sequence). As DNA, the CDR3 is TGTGCCAGCAGCCCCCCCGGTGGAGATACGCAGTATTTT. Encoded protein: CASSPPGGDTQYF.